These 31 T cell receptor beta chains originate from one sample sequenced in a study of cytomegalovirus exposure and HLA in healthy donors. PCR amplification relied on 60 Vbeta primers (plus 13 Jbeta primers). Sequenced by immunoSEQ multiplex PCR; TCRdb stores in-frame clones only, minus some. Among 100,000 to 150,000 clones, less than 90% were seen once, and the ten largest hold 20%. Sequencing was performed on PBMCs. These receptors came from a man between 18 and 29 years old in good health and CMV-seropositive.

V is TRBV4-1 and J is TRBJ2-7, with TRBD1 matching 12 bases. CDR3 length: 14 amino acids. V lost 5 bases and J lost 6; bases outside the gene matches: 5. Germline V CDR1 and CDR2: MGHRA, YSYEKL. Here the CDR3 reads CASSGGQGALEQYF. The CDR3 DNA reads as TGCGCCAGCAGCGGGGGACAGGGGGCGCTCGAGCAGTACTTC.

This chain uses TRBV18 with TRBJ1-1; a possible D gene is TRBD1 (5 bases). Germline CDR1 and CDR2: KGHSH and LQKENI. Trimming pared 8 bases from V and 0 bases from J, leaving 10 bases between. The CDR3 length is 13 residues. CDR3 nucleotides: TGTGCCAGCCAGACAGTCATGAACACTGAAGCTTTCTTT. Protein: CASQTVMNTEAFF.

V is TRBV5-1 and J is TRBJ1-3; the match to TRBD1 covers 7 bases. The CDR3 extends over 14 amino acids. CDR1 is SGHRS, CDR2 YFSETQ, per germline. The V and J ends lost 8 bases and 3 bases, in that order; junction bases with no gene match: 8. The CDR3 sequence: CASKTGQLGNTIYF. The CDR3 DNA sequence: TGCGCCAGTAAGACGGGACAGCTTGGAAACACCATATATTTT.

The J gene is TRBJ1-1, the V gene TRBV5-6, with a possible D match to TRBD1 (6 bases). The CDR3 loop spans 15 amino acids. The ends were cut back, 6 bases at V and 3 bases at J, with 18 bases in the middle. CDR1 is SGHDT, CDR2 YYEEEE, per germline. The CDR3 sequence is CASTDRQARHTEAFF. Here the CDR3 DNA reads TGTGCCAGCACCGACCGACAGGCCCGTCACACTGAAGCTTTCTTT.

The chain combines TRBV13 with TRBJ1-1; D is uncertain. Trimming removed 3 bases from V and 7 bases from J, with 6 bases in between. Germline V gene sequence: CDR1 PRHDT, CDR2 FYEKMQ (reference sequence). This CDR3 region has 11 residues. CDR3 bases: TGTGCCAGCAGCTTTGAGGATGAAGCTTTCTTT. Translated: CASSFEDEAFF.

The genes are TRBV30 and TRBJ2-3; 8 bases fit TRBD2. The V gene end was trimmed by 7 bases and the J gene end by 7 bases; junction bases not matched to a gene: 16. This CDR3 is built from 15 residues. Germline CDR1 GTSNPN, CDR2 SVGIG (reference sequence). The CDR3 bases are TGTGCCTCCGACCGGGAGGGGGGGGTTTGGTATACGCAGTATTTT. Its protein is CASDREGGVWYTQYF.

The chain has TRBV27 and TRBJ1-4, with D maybe TRBD1 (5 bases). Deletions cut 2 bases from V and 4 bases from J, with 17 bases between. Germline-derived CDR1 and CDR2 are MNHEY and SMNVEV (reference sequence). CDR3 size: 17 residues. CDR3 region: CASSLVAGPGGNEKLFF. The CDR3, as DNA: TGTGCCAGCAGTTTAGTGGCGGGCCCGGGGGGTAATGAAAAACTGTTTTTT. The full variable domain, its missing parts supplied by reference TRBV27 and TRBJ1-4, is EAQVTQNPRYLITVTGKKLTVTCSQNMNHEYMSWYRQDPGLGLRQIYYSMNVEVTDKGDVPEGYKVSRKEKRNFPLILESPSPNQTSLYFCASSLVAGPGGNEKLFFGSGTQLSVL.

The chain has TRBV2 and TRBJ2-7; 9 bases align to TRBD2. V shed 6 bases, J shed 4 bases, and the junction held 7 bases outside the gene matches. The CDR3 loop spans 14 amino acids. Germline CDR1 is SNHLY and CDR2 is FYNNEI. CDR3 region: CASRPSGKPYEQYF. DNA for the CDR3: TGTGCCAGCAGACCTAGCGGGAAACCATACGAGCAGTACTTC.

V and J are TRBV30 and TRBJ1-2; TRBD1 matches 10 bases. The CDR3 runs to 15 residues. With 5 bases clipped from V and 2 bases from J, the junction kept 8 bases outside the gene matches. Germline V gives CDR1 GTSNPN, CDR2 SVGIG (reference sequence). In DNA form, the CDR3 reads TGTGCCTGGGAGGTAGGACAGGGGGTGAACTATGGCTACACCTTC. Amino acid sequence: CAWEVGQGVNYGYTF. The variable domain in full, completed from reference TRBV30 and TRBJ1-2, reads SQTIHQWPATLVQPVGSPLSLECTVEGTSNPNLYWYRQAAGRGLQLLFYSVGIGQISSEVPQNLSASRPQDRQFILSSKKLLLSDSGFYLCAWEVGQGVNYGYTFGSGTRLTVV.

The gene calls are TRBV5-8 and TRBJ2-2; 9 bases are shared with TRBD1. Germline V gene sequence: CDR1 SGHTS, CDR2 YDEGEE. The CDR3 loop spans 16 amino acids. After removal of 2 bases from V and 4 bases from J, the junction contained 6 bases not matched to a gene. CDR3 sequence (DNA): TGTGCCAGCAGCTTACACAGGGGGCTGGGCACCGGGGAGCTGTTTTTT. It is translated as CASSLHRGLGTGELFF.

The V and J genes are TRBV5-1 and TRBJ1-2; 8 bases agree with TRBD1. The CDR3 length is 14 residues. V was clipped by 3 bases and J by 6 bases; unmatched bases: 7. Germline V gene data show CDR1 as SGHRS and CDR2 as YFSETQ. DNA of the CDR3: TGCGCCAGCAGCTCGGGACAGGACTGGGATGGCTACACCTTC. Residues: CASSSGQDWDGYTF.

V gene TRBV19 combines with J gene TRBJ2-7; possibly TRBD2 for D (6 bases). This CDR3 is built from 12 residues. Trimming took off 5 bases at V and 3 bases at J, with 8 bases between the two ends. The V gene's germline CDR1 is LNHDA and CDR2 SQIVND (reference sequence). As DNA, the CDR3 is TGTGCCAGTAGTTCGGGGGTCTACGAGCAGTACTTC. This translates into CASSSGVYEQYF. The full variable domain, its missing parts supplied by reference TRBV19 and TRBJ2-7, is DGGITQSPKYLFRKEGQNVTLSCEQNLNHDAMYWYRQDPGQGLRLIYYSQIVNDFQKGDIAEGYSVSREKKESFPLTVTSAQKNPTAFYLCASSSGVYEQYFGPGTRLTVT.

The J gene is TRBJ1-2, the V gene TRBV28; D gene uncertain. In germline, CDR1 is MDHEN, CDR2 SYDVKM. With 6 bases removed from V and 5 bases from J, the gap between germline ends came to 25 bases. This CDR3 has 17 amino acids. The CDR3 DNA is TGTGCCAGCAGAGCCCCCACGGGGAGCCAGCTCCATTATGGCTACACCTTC. It specifies CASRAPTGSQLHYGYTF.

Concerning this clone: It differs at one base from a far larger clone, so likely a read error. The rearrangement joins TRBV13 to TRBJ1-4; 8 bases map to TRBD1. CDR1 is PRHDT, CDR2 FYEKMQ, per germline (reference sequence). The CDR3 runs to 15 residues. The CDR3 protein is CDSSPPRGRWEKLFF. For the CDR3, the DNA is TGTGACAGCAGCCCCCCCAGGGGGCGATGGGAAAAACTGTTTTTT.

This chain joins TRBV30 and TRBJ2-1; 12 nucleotides line up with TRBD2. Germline assignment: CDR1 GTSNPN and CDR2 SVGIG (reference sequence). Losses at the gene ends were 4 bases for V and 2 bases for J; bases not matched to a gene: 9. The CDR3 length is 17 residues. The CDR3 protein is CAWILPASGGAYNEQFF. CDR3 sequence (DNA): TGTGCCTGGATTCTCCCGGCTAGCGGGGGGGCCTACAATGAGCAGTTCTTC.

This clone was seen a single time. The chain carries TRBV5-1 and TRBJ2-7; D may be TRBD1 (5 bases). The CDR3 totals 13 residues. The V gene lost 2 bases and the J gene lost 6 bases, with 12 bases spanning the gap. Germline V gene lookup returns CDR1 SGHRS and CDR2 YFSETQ. The CDR3 DNA reads TGCGCCAGCAGCTTCCCAGGGTCAGGCGAGCAGTACTTC. This gives the protein CASSFPGSGEQYF.

This rearrangement joins TRBV30 to TRBJ2-3; no definite D call. This CDR3 contains 13 residues. Germline V gene sequence: CDR1 GTSNPN, CDR2 SVGIG (reference sequence). V lost 1 base and J lost 6, with 11 bases in between. CDR3 in DNA: TGTGCCTGGAGTGGAATTGCCCGGGATACGCAGTATTTT. Translated, it gives CAWSGIARDTQYF.

This chain links TRBV5-6 with TRBJ1-3; 7 nucleotides align to TRBD1. CDR1 SGHDT and CDR2 YYEEEE come from the germline V gene. The CDR3 contains 16 residues. V lost 4 bases and J lost 1; bases outside the gene matches: 8. As DNA, the CDR3 is TGTGCCAGCAGCCCCGGGACAGCAGCTTCTGGAAACACCATATATTTT. It yields the protein CASSPGTAASGNTIYF.

The rearrangement joins TRBV4-2 to TRBJ1-2; 7 bases fit TRBD1. This CDR3 is built from 17 residues. Germline-derived CDR1 and CDR2 are LGHNA and YNFKEQ. V shed 0 bases and J 1 base; nucleotides not matched to a gene: 8. CDR3 sequence: CASSQEASGGINYGYTF. The CDR3, as DNA: TGTGCCAGCAGCCAAGAGGCATCAGGGGGGATTAACTATGGCTACACCTTC.

V and J are TRBV19 and TRBJ2-5; the match to TRBD1 covers 10 bases. Looked up from germline, CDR1 is LNHDA and CDR2 is SQIVND (reference sequence). After removal of 6 bases from V and 5 bases from J, the junction contained 3 bases not matched to a gene. This CDR3 comprises 13 residues. CDR3 bases: TGTGCCAGTAGCCAGGACAGGGGGGAGACCCAGTACTTC. Its translation: CASSQDRGETQYF.

The chain employs TRBV27 and TRBJ1-2, with D perhaps TRBD1 (5 bases). Germline assignment: CDR1 MNHEY and CDR2 SMNVEV (reference sequence). The V end was cut by 2 bases, the J end by 4 bases, with 8 bases between. The CDR3 has 13 residues. CDR3 region: CASSLGGTYGYTF. CDR3 coding DNA: TGTGCCAGCAGTTTAGGCGGGACCTATGGCTACACCTTC.

Concerning this clone: An end of the junction does not agree with germline; a read error may underlie this. The chain links TRBV5-6 to TRBJ2-6; 7 bases match TRBD1. Germline assignment: CDR1 SGHDT and CDR2 YYEEEE. The CDR3 is made up of 19 amino acids. The CDR3 DNA reads TGTGCCAGCACCTTGATTACGACAGGGAAGAGCTCTGGGGCCAACGTCCTGACTTTC. Translating it yields CASTLITTGKSSGANVLTF.

This clone came up a few times. The chain carries TRBV7-9 and TRBJ1-1; D is uncertain. The V end was cut by 7 bases, the J end by 4 bases, with 13 bases between. The CDR3 has 13 residues. Germline V gene data show CDR1 as SEHNR and CDR2 as FQNEAQ (reference sequence). The CDR3 here is CASTSSEGTEAFF. The CDR3 DNA reads TGTGCCAGCACCTCATCTGAGGGCACTGAAGCTTTCTTT.

J is TRBJ2-1 and V is TRBV2; maybe TRBD2 (7 bases). V gave up 5 bases and J gave up 1 base, with 9 bases separating them. Germline V gives CDR1 SNHLY, CDR2 FYNNEI. The CDR3 has 14 residues. As DNA, the CDR3 is TGTGCCAGCAGTAGGGGGGGGTCCTACAATGAGCAGTTCTTC. The encoded protein is CASSRGGSYNEQFF.

The chain uses TRBV7-9 and TRBJ1-6, with D unclear. V lost 5 bases, J lost 5 bases, and 13 bases lay in between. This CDR3 region has 15 residues. The germline gives CDR1 SEHNR, CDR2 FQNEAQ (reference sequence). The CDR3 bases are TGTGCCAGCAGCGGAGCGGGTGAGGATAATTCACCCCTCCACTTT. Protein: CASSGAGEDNSPLHF. The complete variable domain, with remaining parts taken from reference TRBV7-9 and TRBJ1-6, reads DTGVSQNPRHKITKRGQNVTFRCDPISEHNRLYWYRQTLGQGPEFLTYFQNEAQLEKSRLLSDRFSAERPKGSFSTLEIQRTEQGDSAMYLCASSGAGEDNSPLHFGNGTRLTVT.

The rearrangement links TRBV10-2 to TRBJ1-2; 7 bases are shared with TRBD1. From germline, CDR1 is WSHSY and CDR2 SAAADI. J lost 5 bases, V lost 2 bases, and 17 bases had no gene match. CDR3 length: 18 amino acids. The CDR3 is CASSEPTGSLQTGYGYTF. CDR3 nucleotide sequence: TGCGCCAGCAGTGAGCCTACGGGCTCCCTTCAGACAGGGTATGGCTACACCTTC.

The rearrangement joins TRBV6-5 to TRBJ2-2; a weak D match, TRBD2 (5 bases). The ends were cut back, 2 bases at V and 0 bases at J, with 10 bases in the middle. CDR3 length: 16 amino acids. Germline loops: CDR1 MNHEY, CDR2 SVGAGI. The CDR3 reads CASSYQTGSNTGELFF. The CDR3 DNA follows: TGTGCCAGCAGTTACCAAACGGGATCGAACACCGGGGAGCTGTTTTTT.

CDR3 sequence: CASRVEDKSYGYTF. The CDR3 DNA sequence: TGTGCCAGTAGGGTTGAGGACAAAAGTTATGGCTACACCTTC. The chain has TRBV19 and TRBJ1-2; D might be TRBD1 (5 bases). Trimming removed 6 bases from V and 5 bases from J, with 16 bases in between. This CDR3 comprises 14 residues. Germline V gene lookup returns CDR1 LNHDA and CDR2 SQIVND (reference sequence).

This clone is a singleton in its sample. V gene TRBV28 combines with J gene TRBJ2-5, with D hard to call. The V end lost 2 bases, the J end lost 5 bases, and 9 bases lay between the germline ends. The CDR3 spans 13 residues. Germline V gene sequence: CDR1 MDHEN, CDR2 SYDVKM. The CDR3 loop is CASSLRALETQYF. CDR3 nucleotides: TGTGCCAGCAGTTTACGAGCTCTGGAGACCCAGTACTTC.

The chain couples TRBV6-5 to TRBJ2-7; D unclear. Germline values: CDR1 MNHEY, CDR2 SVGAGI. This CDR3 has 13 residues. The V end lost 6 bases, the J end lost 3 bases, and 12 bases lay between the germline ends. As DNA, the CDR3 is TGTGCCAGCAGCCCAAATGGCCTCTACGAGCAGTACTTC. Residues: CASSPNGLYEQYF.

V is TRBV9 and J is TRBJ2-3, with 11 bases aligning to TRBD2. Germline trimming cut 4 bases from V and 2 bases from J; bases unmatched to any gene: 3. The CDR3 is 15 residues long. CDR1 is SGDLS and CDR2 is YYNGEE in the germline V gene. The CDR3 DNA reads TGTGCCAGCAGCTTTAGCGGGGGGGCCACAGATACGCAGTATTTT. Its protein is CASSFSGGATDTQYF.